Each of the 13 T cell receptor beta chains below was sequenced from the same sample in a study of radiotherapy plus CTLA-4 blockade in lung cancer. The table came from immunoSEQ multiplex PCR; TCRdb's copy has only in-frame clones and leaves some out. The sample has some 110,000 clones, 80% to 90% seen once. This sample comprised peripheral blood, obtained from a patient treated with radiotherapy plus ipilimumab. Receptor source: a human donor with non-small cell lung cancer that progressed on radiotherapy plus ipilimumab.

This clone was detected only a few times. CDR3 sequence reads: CASRKGTNTGELFF. As DNA, the CDR3 is TGTGCCAGCAGGAAGGGTACCAACACCGGGGAGCTGTTTTTT. The chain is built from TRBV7-3 and TRBJ2-2; D call uncertain. Germline V gives CDR1 SGHTA, CDR2 FQGTGA. This CDR3 comprises 14 residues. V was shortened by 6 bases and J by 2 bases, with 10 bases between the two germline ends.

The chain employs TRBV5-1 and TRBJ2-2; D is unclear. The CDR3 is 14 residues long. Between the trimmed V and J ends, which lost 7 bases and 0 bases, there was a span of 10 bases. The germline CDR1 and CDR2 sequences are SGHRS and YFSETQ. DNA of the CDR3: TGCGCCAGCGTCCGAAACCCGAACACCGGGGAGCTGTTTTTT. This codes for CASVRNPNTGELFF.

This chain connects TRBV4-2 to TRBJ2-7, with D perhaps TRBD1 (5 bases). The germline V gene has CDR1 LGHNA and CDR2 YNFKEQ. The CDR3 length is 15 residues. Trimming cost V 1 base and J 0 bases, with 10 bases left between them. The CDR3 region is CASSQGTLNSYEQYF. CDR3 in DNA: TGTGCCAGCAGCCAAGGGACATTGAACTCCTACGAGCAGTACTTC.

The table lists this clone with a count of one. This rearrangement joins TRBV7-9 to TRBJ2-6; D is unclear. Trimming stripped 7 bases from V and 0 bases from J, with 4 bases between. This CDR3 spans 13 amino acids. CDR1 is SEHNR and CDR2 is FQNEAQ in the germline V gene (reference sequence). The CDR3 coding sequence is TGTGCCAGCACACCCTCTGGGGCCAACGTCCTGACTTTC. This gives the protein CASTPSGANVLTF.

This chain connects TRBV19 to TRBJ2-2; D gene uncertain. Germline loops: CDR1 LNHDA, CDR2 SQIVND (reference sequence). The CDR3 contains 13 residues. Trimming cost V 1 base and J 6 bases, with 6 bases left between them. The CDR3 coding sequence is TGTGCCAGTAGTATAGTAAGGGCCGGGGAGCTGTTTTTT. It is translated as CASSIVRAGELFF.

The rearrangement links TRBV30 to TRBJ2-1; D remains ambiguous. This CDR3 contains 11 residues. Germline CDR1 is GTSNPN and CDR2 is SVGIG (reference sequence). V gave up 3 bases and J gave up 8 bases, with 8 bases separating them. The CDR3 DNA is TGTGCCTGGAGGGCCGAAGATGAGCAGTTCTTC. Translated: CAWRAEDEQFF.

The chain links TRBV27 to TRBJ2-7; D assignment may be TRBD1 or TRBD2 (6 bases each). The ends were cut back, 6 bases at V and 0 bases at J, with 15 bases in the middle. The germline CDR1 and CDR2 sequences are MNHEY and SMNVEV (reference sequence). The CDR3 has 15 amino acids. CDR3 protein: CASRFWGDNSYEQYF. The CDR3 bases are TGTGCCAGCAGATTCTGGGGGGACAACTCCTACGAGCAGTACTTC.

The chain is built from TRBV5-1 and TRBJ2-1; 9 nucleotides agree with TRBD2. The CDR3 totals 16 residues. Germline V gene sequence: CDR1 SGHRS, CDR2 YFSETQ. V was pared by 7 bases and J by 5 bases, with 13 bases of the junction left unmatched. DNA of the CDR3: TGCGCCAGCGGGAATAGGTGGACTAGCGATAACAATGAGCAGTTCTTC. Amino acid sequence: CASGNRWTSDNNEQFF.

The chain uses TRBV6-1 and TRBJ1-5; tentative D call: TRBD1 (6 bases). Per germline, CDR1 MNHNS and CDR2 SASEGT. Trimming left V 2 bases short and J 5 bases short, with 10 bases between. This CDR3 comprises 14 residues. The CDR3 nucleotides read TGTGCCAGCAGTGAAATTAGGGGGGATCAGCCCCAGCATTTT. This encodes CASSEIRGDQPQHF.

The CDR3 region has the DNA TGTGCCAGCAACTCTCTAGCGGGAGTCGAAGAGCAGTACTTC. It specifies CASNSLAGVEEQYF. This chain joins TRBV7-8 and TRBJ2-7; 10 bases are a match to TRBD2. CDR1 and CDR2 (germline): SGHVS, FQNEAQ. The CDR3 consists of 14 residues. Trimming at V came to 7 bases and at J to 7 bases, leaving 10 bases not matched to a gene.

The table lists this clone with a few counts. The chain couples TRBV6-5 to TRBJ1-5, with D unresolved. CDR3 size: 13 residues. From germline, CDR1 is MNHEY and CDR2 SVGAGI. V lost 6 bases and J 4 bases, leaving 10 bases between the germline ends. The CDR3 DNA is TGTGCCAGCAGCCCGGACGGGAATCAGCCCCAGCATTTT. Encoded protein: CASSPDGNQPQHF.

The chain employs TRBV7-8 and TRBJ1-5, with D unresolved. Germline V gene lookup returns CDR1 SGHVS and CDR2 FQNEAQ. This CDR3 region has 15 residues. The germline V and J ends were trimmed by 1 base and 4 bases, with 11 bases remaining between them. CDR3 nucleotides: TGTGCCAGCAGCTTAGGTGGCGTTAGAAATCAGCCCCAGCATTTT. This encodes CASSLGGVRNQPQHF.

The rearrangement links TRBV19 to TRBJ1-1, with D possibly being TRBD1 (5 bases). The CDR3 is made up of 12 amino acids. V lost 10 bases to trimming and J lost 8 bases, with 17 bases between them. The V gene's germline CDR1 is LNHDA and CDR2 SQIVND (reference sequence). CDR3 in DNA: TGTGCCATCTTCTCCCGGGGCGGAGAAGCTTTCTTT. Its translation is CAIFSRGGEAFF.